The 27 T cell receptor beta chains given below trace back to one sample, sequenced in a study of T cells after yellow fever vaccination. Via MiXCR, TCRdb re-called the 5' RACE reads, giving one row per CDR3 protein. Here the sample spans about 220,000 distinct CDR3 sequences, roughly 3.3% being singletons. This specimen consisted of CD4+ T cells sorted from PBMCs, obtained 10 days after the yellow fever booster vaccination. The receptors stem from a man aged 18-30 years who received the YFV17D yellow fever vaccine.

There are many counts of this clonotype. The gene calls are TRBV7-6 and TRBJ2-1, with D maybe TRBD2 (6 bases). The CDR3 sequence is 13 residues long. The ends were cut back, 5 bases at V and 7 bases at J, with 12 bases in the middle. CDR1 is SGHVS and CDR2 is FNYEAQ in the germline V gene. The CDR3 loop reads CASSAGTQNEQFF. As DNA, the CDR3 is TGTGCCAGCAGCGCCGGGACTCAAAATGAGCAGTTCTTC.

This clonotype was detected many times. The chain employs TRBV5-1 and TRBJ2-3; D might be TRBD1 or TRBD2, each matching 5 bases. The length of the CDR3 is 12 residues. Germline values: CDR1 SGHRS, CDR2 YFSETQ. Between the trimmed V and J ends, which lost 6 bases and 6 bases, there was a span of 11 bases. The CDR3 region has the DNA TGCGCCAGCAACCGGGGCCGGGATACGCAGTATTTT. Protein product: CASNRGRDTQYF.

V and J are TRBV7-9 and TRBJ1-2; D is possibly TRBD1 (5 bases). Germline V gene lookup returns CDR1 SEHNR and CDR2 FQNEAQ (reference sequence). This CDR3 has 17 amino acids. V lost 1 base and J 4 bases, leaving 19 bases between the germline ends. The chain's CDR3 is CASSLERRQSFPYGYTF. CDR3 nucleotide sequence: TGTGCCAGCAGCTTAGAGAGGAGACAGTCTTTCCCCTATGGCTACACCTTC.

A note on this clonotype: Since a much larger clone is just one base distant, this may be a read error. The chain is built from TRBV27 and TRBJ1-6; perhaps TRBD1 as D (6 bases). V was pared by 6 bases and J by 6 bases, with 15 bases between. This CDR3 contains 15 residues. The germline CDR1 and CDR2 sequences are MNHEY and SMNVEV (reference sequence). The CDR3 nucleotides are TGTGCCAGCAGACGACAGGCTACTGCTAATTCACCCCTCCACTTT. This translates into CASRRQATANSPLHF.

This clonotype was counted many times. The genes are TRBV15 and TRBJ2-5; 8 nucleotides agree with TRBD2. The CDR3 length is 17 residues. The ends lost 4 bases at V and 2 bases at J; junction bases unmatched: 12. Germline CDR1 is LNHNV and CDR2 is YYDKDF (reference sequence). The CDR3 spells CATSNITRGDKQETQYF. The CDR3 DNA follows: TGTGCCACCAGCAATATTACGCGGGGGGACAAACAAGAGACCCAGTACTTC. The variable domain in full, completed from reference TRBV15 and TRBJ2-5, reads DAMVIQNPRYQVTQFGKPVTLSCSQTLNHNVMYWYQQKSSQAPKLLFHYYDKDFNNEADTPDNFQSRRPNTSFCFLDIRSPGLGDTAMYLCATSNITRGDKQETQYFGPGTRLLVL.

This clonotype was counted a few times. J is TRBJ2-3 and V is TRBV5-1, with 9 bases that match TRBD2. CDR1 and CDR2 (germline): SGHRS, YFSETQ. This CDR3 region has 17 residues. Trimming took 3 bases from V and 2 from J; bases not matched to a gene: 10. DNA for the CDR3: TGCGCCAGCAGCTCCCTCCTCACTAGCGGGTCCACAGATACGCAGTATTTT. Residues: CASSSLLTSGSTDTQYF.

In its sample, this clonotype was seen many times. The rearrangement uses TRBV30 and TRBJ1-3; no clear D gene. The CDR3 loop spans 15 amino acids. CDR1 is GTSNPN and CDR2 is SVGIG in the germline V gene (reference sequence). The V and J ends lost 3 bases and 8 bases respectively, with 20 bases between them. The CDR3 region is CAWRPGQAPGDTIYF. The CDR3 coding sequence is TGTGCCTGGAGGCCCGGTCAGGCCCCCGGAGACACCATATATTTT.

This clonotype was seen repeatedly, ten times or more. DNA for the CDR3: TGTGCCAGCAGTACCGGGACAGGGGGCGCGGAGACCCAGTACTTC. This sequence encodes CASSTGTGGAETQYF. The chain is built from TRBV27 and TRBJ2-5; 12 nucleotides align to TRBD1. The germline gives CDR1 MNHEY, CDR2 SMNVEV (reference sequence). This CDR3 spans 15 amino acids. J gave up 5 bases and V 5 bases, and 6 bases lay outside the gene matches.

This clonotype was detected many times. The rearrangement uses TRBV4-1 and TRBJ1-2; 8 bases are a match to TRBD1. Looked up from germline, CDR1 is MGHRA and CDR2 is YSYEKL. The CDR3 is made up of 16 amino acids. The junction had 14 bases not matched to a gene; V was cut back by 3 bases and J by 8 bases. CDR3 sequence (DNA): TGCGCCAGCAGCCAGGGGCCCGGACAGGGAGTGAGAGGCTACACCTTC. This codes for CASSQGPGQGVRGYTF.

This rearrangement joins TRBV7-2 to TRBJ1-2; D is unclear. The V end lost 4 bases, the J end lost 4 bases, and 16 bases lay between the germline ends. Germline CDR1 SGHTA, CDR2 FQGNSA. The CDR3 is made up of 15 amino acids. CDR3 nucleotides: TGTGCCAGCAGCTCCACGCCGGGGATCGCCTATGGCTACACCTTC. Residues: CASSSTPGIAYGYTF.

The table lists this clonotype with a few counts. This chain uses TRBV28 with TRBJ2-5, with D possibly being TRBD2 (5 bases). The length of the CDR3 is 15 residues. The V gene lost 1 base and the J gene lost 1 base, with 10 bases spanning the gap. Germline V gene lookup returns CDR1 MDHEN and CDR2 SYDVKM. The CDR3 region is CASSLFREPQETQYF. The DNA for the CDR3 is TGTGCCAGCAGTTTATTCCGGGAACCCCAAGAGACCCAGTACTTC.

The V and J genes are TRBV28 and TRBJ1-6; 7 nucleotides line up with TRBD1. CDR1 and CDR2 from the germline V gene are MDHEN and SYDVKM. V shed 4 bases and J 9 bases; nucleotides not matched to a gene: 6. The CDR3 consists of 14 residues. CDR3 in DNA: TGTGCCAGCAGTTCAGGGGGACGGAGTTCACCCCTCCACTTT. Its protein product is CASSSGGRSSPLHF.

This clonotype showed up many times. The chain's CDR3 is CAISGSKDTEAFF. The CDR3 bases are TGTGCCATCAGTGGGTCGAAGGACACTGAAGCTTTCTTT. The chain combines TRBV10-3 with TRBJ1-1; D unresolved. CDR3 size: 13 residues. The V end was cut by 4 bases, the J end by 3 bases, with 9 bases between. Per the germline V gene, CDR1 is ENHRY and CDR2 is SYGVKD.

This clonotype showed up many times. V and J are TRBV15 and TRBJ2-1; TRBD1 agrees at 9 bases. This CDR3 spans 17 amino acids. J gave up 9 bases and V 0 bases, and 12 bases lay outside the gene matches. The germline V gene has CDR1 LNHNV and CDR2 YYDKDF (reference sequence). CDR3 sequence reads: CATSREFGDRDNGEQFF. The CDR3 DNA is TGTGCCACCAGCAGAGAATTCGGGGACAGGGATAACGGTGAGCAGTTCTTC.

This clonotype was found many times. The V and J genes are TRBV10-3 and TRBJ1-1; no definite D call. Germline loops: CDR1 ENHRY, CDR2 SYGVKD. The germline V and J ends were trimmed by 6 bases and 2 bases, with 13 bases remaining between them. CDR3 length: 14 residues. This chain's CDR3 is CAISPGLKNTEAFF. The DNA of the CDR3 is TGTGCCATCAGCCCGGGCCTCAAAAACACTGAAGCTTTCTTT.

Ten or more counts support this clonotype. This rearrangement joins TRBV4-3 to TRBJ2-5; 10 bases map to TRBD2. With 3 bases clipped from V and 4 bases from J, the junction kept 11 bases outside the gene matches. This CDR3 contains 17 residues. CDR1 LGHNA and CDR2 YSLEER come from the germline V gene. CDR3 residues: CASSQLAGGPGGETQYF. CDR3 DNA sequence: TGCGCCAGCAGCCAGTTAGCGGGGGGCCCAGGGGGAGAGACCCAGTACTTC.

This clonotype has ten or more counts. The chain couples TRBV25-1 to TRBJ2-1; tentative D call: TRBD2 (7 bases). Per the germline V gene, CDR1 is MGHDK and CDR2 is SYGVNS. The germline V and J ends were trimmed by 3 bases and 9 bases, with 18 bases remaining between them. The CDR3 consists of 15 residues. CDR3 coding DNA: TGTGCCAGCAGTGACCCCGGAGGGGGGGCGTTTGAGCAGTTCTTC. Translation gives CASSDPGGGAFEQFF.

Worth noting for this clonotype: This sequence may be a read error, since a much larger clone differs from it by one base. In nucleotides, the CDR3 is TGCGCCAGCAGCTTGGGTACGAACACTGAAGCTCTCTTT. It specifies CASSLGTNTEALF. J is TRBJ1-1 and V is TRBV5-1; D gene ambiguous. Germline lookup yields CDR1 SGHRS and CDR2 YFSETQ. This CDR3 has 13 residues.

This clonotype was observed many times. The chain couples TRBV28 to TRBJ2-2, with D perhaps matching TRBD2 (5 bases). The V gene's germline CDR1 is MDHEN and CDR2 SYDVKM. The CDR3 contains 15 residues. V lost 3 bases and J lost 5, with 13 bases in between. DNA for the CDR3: TGTGCCAGCAGTTTGTCGGGGTACAAGACCGGGGAGCTGTTTTTT. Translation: CASSLSGYKTGELFF.

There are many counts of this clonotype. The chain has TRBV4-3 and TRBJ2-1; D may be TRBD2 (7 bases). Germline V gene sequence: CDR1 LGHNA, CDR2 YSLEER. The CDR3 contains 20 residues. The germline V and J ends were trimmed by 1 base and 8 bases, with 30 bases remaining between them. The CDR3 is CASSQAFTGLLHVGGDEQFF. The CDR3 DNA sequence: TGCGCCAGCAGCCAAGCATTTACGGGACTATTACATGTGGGGGGCGATGAGCAGTTCTTC.

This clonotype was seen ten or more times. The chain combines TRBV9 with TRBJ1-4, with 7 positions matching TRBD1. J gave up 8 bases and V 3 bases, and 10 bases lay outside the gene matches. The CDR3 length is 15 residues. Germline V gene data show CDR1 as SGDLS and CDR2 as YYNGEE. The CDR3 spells CASSATGTVNEKLFF. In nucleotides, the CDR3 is TGTGCCAGCAGCGCCACTGGGACAGTTAACGAAAAACTGTTTTTT.

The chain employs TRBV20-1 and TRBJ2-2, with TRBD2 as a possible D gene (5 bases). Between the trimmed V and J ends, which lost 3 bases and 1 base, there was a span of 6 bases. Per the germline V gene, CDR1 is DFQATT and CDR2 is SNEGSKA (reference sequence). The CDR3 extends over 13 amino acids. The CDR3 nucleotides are TGCAGTGCTAGCCGGGGGAACACCGGGGAGCTGTTTTTT. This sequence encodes CSASRGNTGELFF.

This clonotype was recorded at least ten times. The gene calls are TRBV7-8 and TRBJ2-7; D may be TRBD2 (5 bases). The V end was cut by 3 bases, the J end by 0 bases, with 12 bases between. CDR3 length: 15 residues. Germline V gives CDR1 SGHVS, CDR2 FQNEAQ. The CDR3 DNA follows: TGTGCCAGCAGCTTTGGGCTAGCCAACTCCTACGAGCAGTACTTC. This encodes CASSFGLANSYEQYF.

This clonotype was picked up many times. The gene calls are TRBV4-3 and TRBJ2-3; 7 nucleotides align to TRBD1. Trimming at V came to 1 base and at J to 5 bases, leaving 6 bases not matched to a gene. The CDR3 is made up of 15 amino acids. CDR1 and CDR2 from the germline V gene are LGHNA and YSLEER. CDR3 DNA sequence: TGCGCCAGCAGCCAAGCGAGGGGGCTAGGAGATACGCAGTATTTT. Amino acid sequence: CASSQARGLGDTQYF.

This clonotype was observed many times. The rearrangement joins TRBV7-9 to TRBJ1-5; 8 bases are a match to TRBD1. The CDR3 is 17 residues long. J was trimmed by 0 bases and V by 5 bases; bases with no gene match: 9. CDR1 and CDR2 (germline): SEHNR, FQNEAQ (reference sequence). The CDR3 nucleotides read TGTGCCAGCAGCCACCGGACCGGACAGGGTAGCAATCAGCCCCAGCATTTT. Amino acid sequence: CASSHRTGQGSNQPQHF.

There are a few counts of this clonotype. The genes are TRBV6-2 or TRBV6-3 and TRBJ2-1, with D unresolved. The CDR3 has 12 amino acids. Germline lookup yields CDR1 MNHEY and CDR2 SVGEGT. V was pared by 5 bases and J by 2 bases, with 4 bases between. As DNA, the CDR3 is TGTGCCAGCAGTCAAACCTACAATGAGCAGTTCTTC. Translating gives CASSQTYNEQFF.

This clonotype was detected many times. CDR3 bases: TGTGCCAGCAGTTTAGTGGGGGGGAGGAATGAGCAGTTCTTC. Translated, it gives CASSLVGGRNEQFF. The V and J genes are TRBV12-3 or TRBV12-4 and TRBJ2-1; the match to TRBD2 covers 7 bases. The CDR3 consists of 14 residues. V lost 1 base to trimming and J lost 7 bases; unmatched junction nucleotides: 4.